A selection of T cell receptor beta chains follows, all from one sample in a study of lymphopenia after photon versus proton radiotherapy. TCRdb keeps only in-frame clones here, not all; method: immunoSEQ multiplex PCR. The repertoire includes approximately 91,000 clones, around 83% of them detected once, and 1.3% to 1.5% sits in the top ten. Sequencing was performed on peripheral blood, taken from a patient treated with proton-based radiotherapy. The origin of the receptors is a man between 60 and 75 years old with pancreatic cancer. CDR3s include the opening cysteine and the closing phenylalanine or tryptophan. Fields, in order: J gene, clone size, D gene, V gene, CDR3 protein, CDR3 DNA. A D gene is named only where the DNA matches it firmly. A row's size may be missing; if present it is once, few, many or a size class.

>TRBJ1-2|.|.|TRBV28
CASDSPNYGYTF
TGTGCCAGCGACAGTCCCAACTATGGCTACACCTTC
>TRBJ2-1|.|.|TRBV11-3
CASSLDLPGGEQFF
TGTGCCAGCAGCTTAGATCTCCCCGGAGGTGAGCAGTTCTTC
>TRBJ2-7|.|.|TRBV19
CASSLIGGDEQYF
TGTGCCAGTAGTCTAATTGGGGGCGACGAGCAGTACTTC
>TRBJ2-7|.|.|TRBV6-6
CASSYAGTENYEQYF
TGTGCCAGCAGTTACGCCGGGACGGAGAACTACGAGCAGTACTTC
>TRBJ2-5|.|.|TRBV7-3
CASSLTGPGRPQYF
TGTGCCAGCAGCTTAACCGGGCCCGGACGGCCCCAGTACTTC
>TRBJ2-5|.|.|TRBV2
CASNREETQYF
TGTGCCAGCAATCGGGAAGAGACCCAGTACTTC
>TRBJ1-2|.|TRBD1|TRBV7-2
CASSLPTGGSYGYTF
TGTGCCAGCAGCTTACCGACAGGGGGGAGCTATGGCTACACCTTC
>TRBJ2-1|.|.|TRBV29-1
CSVQDHRRRDEQFF
TGCAGCGTCCAAGACCACCGACGACGGGATGAGCAGTTCTTC
>TRBJ1-5|medium-sized|.|TRBV27
CASSSQGLGNQPQHF
TGTGCCAGCAGTAGCCAGGGTCTGGGCAATCAGCCCCAGCATTTT
>TRBJ2-4|.|.|TRBV9
CASSVGKGAKNIQYF
TGTGCCAGCAGCGTGGGAAAAGGGGCTAAAAACATTCAGTACTTC
>TRBJ2-3|.|.|TRBV11-2
CASSLFRADTQYF
TGTGCCAGCAGCTTATTCAGGGCAGATACGCAGTATTTT
>TRBJ2-7|.|TRBD1|TRBV7-9
CASSPGTGGVYEQYF
TGTGCCAGCAGCCCAGGGACAGGGGGCGTCTACGAGCAGTACTTC
>TRBJ1-4|.|TRBD1|TRBV18
CASSPRQGANEKLFF
TGTGCCAGCTCACCACGACAGGGTGCTAATGAAAAACTGTTTTTT
>TRBJ2-1|.|.|TRBV6-1
CASRLGGSYNEQFF
TGTGCCAGCCGACTAGGGGGCTCCTACAATGAGCAGTTCTTC
>TRBJ1-4|.|.|TRBV28
CASSLQGPATNEKLFF
TGTGCCAGCAGTTTACAGGGCCCGGCAACTAATGAAAAACTGTTTTTT